The 17 T cell receptor beta chains below all came from one sample that was sequenced in a study of T-cell reconstitution after alpha-beta-depleted transplantation in children. A library of TCRbeta sequences, prepared with unique molecular identifiers, was generated. TCRdb called the PCR reads again in MiXCR, with one record for every CDR3 protein. The sample lists approximately 170,000 distinct CDR3 sequences, roughly 11% occurring once. The sequenced sample was PBMCs, obtained before TCRalphabeta/CD19-depleted stem cell transplant. Receptor source: a boy younger than 10 with acute myeloid leukemia, due to receive a stem cell transplant.

Many counts were recorded for this clonotype. In DNA, the CDR3 is TGTGCCAGCAGCTTGGATCAGGGGACTAACTATGGCTACACCTTC. It yields the protein CASSLDQGTNYGYTF. The chain carries TRBV7-8 and TRBJ1-2; D is possibly TRBD1 (6 bases). Germline CDR1 is SGHVS and CDR2 is FQNEAQ. With 3 bases removed from V and 0 bases from J, the gap between germline ends came to 11 bases. CDR3 size: 15 residues.

This clonotype was counted at least ten times. The V gene is TRBV29-1, the J gene TRBJ2-7; D uncertain. This CDR3 has 13 amino acids. Trimming took 6 bases from V and 2 from J, leaving 14 bases between them. Per germline, CDR1 SQVTM and CDR2 ANQGSEA. DNA of the CDR3: TGCAGCGTCGAACGTGGCAGAGCCTACGAGCAGTACGTC. Translation gives CSVERGRAYEQYV.

This clonotype appeared many times. J is TRBJ2-3 and V is TRBV12-3 or TRBV12-4, with 9 nucleotides matching TRBD2. The CDR3 contains 15 residues. J lost 7 bases, V lost 3 bases, and 8 bases had no gene match. The CDR3 DNA is TGTGCCAGCAGTTTGGGTAGCGGGAGAATGCATACGCAGTATTTT. Translating gives CASSLGSGRMHTQYF.

The sample holds many counts of this clonotype. The CDR3 DNA sequence: TGTGCCATCAGTGAGGGACAGCTCTATGGCTACACCTTC. Its protein is CAISEGQLYGYTF. The rearrangement links TRBV10-3 to TRBJ1-2; D perhaps matches TRBD1 (6 bases). Germline lookup yields CDR1 ENHRY and CDR2 SYGVKD. The CDR3 runs to 13 residues. Trimming stripped 2 bases from V and 4 bases from J, with 8 bases between.

At least ten counts were recorded for this clonotype. The chain links TRBV4-1 to TRBJ2-6; 9 nucleotides align to TRBD1. V lost 3 bases and J lost 0; bases outside the gene matches: 6. The germline V gene encodes CDR1 MGHRA and CDR2 YSYEKL. This CDR3 is built from 18 residues. DNA of the CDR3: TGCGCCAGCAGCCACCCTGGGACAGGGAGCTCTGGGGCCAACGTCCTGACTTTC. It specifies CASSHPGTGSSGANVLTF.

This clonotype occurred many times. This chain links TRBV5-1 with TRBJ1-2; TRBD1 aligns across 7 bases. This CDR3 region has 13 residues. Germline CDR1 SGHRS, CDR2 YFSETQ. V was pared by 4 bases and J by 3 bases, with 3 bases of the junction left unmatched. The CDR3 coding sequence is TGCGCCAGCAGCCGACAGGGTGACTATGGCTACACCTTC. Translation: CASSRQGDYGYTF. The full variable domain, with the rest looked up from reference TRBV5-1 and TRBJ1-2, is KAGVTQTPRYLIKTRGQQVTLSCSPISGHRSVSWYQQTPGQGLQFLFEYFSETQRNKGNFPGRFSGRQFSNSRSEMNVSTLELGDSALYLCASSRQGDYGYTFGSGTRLTVV.

This clonotype was detected ten times or more. The V and J genes are TRBV20-1 and TRBJ2-7; 12 nucleotides align to TRBD2. Germline loops: CDR1 DFQATT, CDR2 SNEGSKA (reference sequence). The CDR3 covers 15 residues. Trimming at V came to 3 bases and at J to 1 base, leaving 4 bases not matched to a gene. The CDR3 is CSARLAGGGSYEQYF. In nucleotides, the CDR3 is TGCAGTGCTAGGCTAGCGGGAGGGGGTTCCTACGAGCAGTACTTC.

This clonotype was counted at least ten times. The DNA for the CDR3 is TGTGCCAGCAGTCGTGGGGGGCGAACGTATAGCAATCAGCCCCAGCATTTT. This sequence encodes CASSRGGRTYSNQPQHF. V and J are TRBV28 and TRBJ1-5; possible D gene TRBD1, 6 bases. The CDR3 contains 17 residues. Germline lookup yields CDR1 MDHEN and CDR2 SYDVKM. With 5 bases removed from V and 0 bases from J, the gap between germline ends came to 17 bases.

This clonotype was seen ten or more times. V and J are TRBV7-9 and TRBJ1-5; tentative D call: TRBD1 (6 bases). This CDR3 contains 15 residues. The germline gives CDR1 SEHNR, CDR2 FQNEAQ (reference sequence). With 10 bases removed from V and 0 bases from J, the gap between germline ends came to 16 bases. CDR3 region: CATQGLDFSNQPQHF. Written as DNA, the CDR3 is TGTGCCACACAGGGACTTGATTTTAGCAATCAGCCCCAGCATTTT. Full variable domain (outside the CDR3, taken from reference TRBV7-9 and TRBJ1-5): DTGVSQNPRHKITKRGQNVTFRCDPISEHNRLYWYRQTLGQGPEFLTYFQNEAQLEKSRLLSDRFSAERPKGSFSTLEIQRTEQGDSAMYLCATQGLDFSNQPQHFGDGTRLSIL.

This clonotype was seen repeatedly, ten times or more. The chain has TRBV7-2 and TRBJ1-1; D is possibly TRBD1 (5 bases). Between the trimmed V and J ends, which lost 5 bases and 4 bases, there was a span of 17 bases. Germline assignment: CDR1 SGHTA and CDR2 FQGNSA. The CDR3 contains 15 residues. Here the CDR3 reads CASSPHRREITEAFF. The CDR3 nucleotides read TGTGCCAGCAGCCCCCACCGCAGGGAGATCACTGAAGCTTTCTTT.

This clonotype was counted at least ten times. The chain links TRBV10-3 to TRBJ2-3, with 9 positions matching TRBD1. The CDR3 totals 14 residues. Germline values: CDR1 ENHRY, CDR2 SYGVKD. Losses at the gene ends were 6 bases for V and 2 bases for J; bases not matched to a gene: 3. CDR3 region: CAISRQGDTDTQYF. As DNA, the CDR3 is TGTGCCATCAGCCGACAGGGGGACACAGATACGCAGTATTTT.

Ten or more counts support this clonotype. This chain connects TRBV12-3 or TRBV12-4 to TRBJ1-3; D is undetermined. Deletions cut 7 bases from V and 4 bases from J, with 11 bases between. The CDR3 runs 13 residues. DNA for the CDR3: TGTGCCAGCACCCAACGGATGGGAAACACCATATATTTT. Translation gives CASTQRMGNTIYF.

This clonotype was seen repeatedly, ten times or more. The chain links TRBV4-1 to TRBJ2-5, with D hard to call. The germline V gene has CDR1 MGHRA and CDR2 YSYEKL. Deletions cut 0 bases from V and 3 bases from J, with 2 bases between. This CDR3 is 12 amino acids long. CDR3 coding DNA: TGCGCCAGCAGCCAAGATGAAGAGACCCAGTACTTC. Its translation: CASSQDEETQYF.

This clonotype has at least ten counts. For the CDR3, the DNA is TGTGCCAGCAGCCACCGACTAGAATGGGCAGATACGCAGTATTTT. It translates to CASSHRLEWADTQYF. The chain carries TRBV11-1 and TRBJ2-3; possibly TRBD2 for D (6 bases). Germline CDR1 reads SGHAT; CDR2 reads FQDESV (reference sequence). The CDR3 runs 15 residues. V was clipped by 5 bases and J by 4 bases, with 16 bases between them.

A note on this clonotype: This could be a read error, since a much larger clone is one nucleotide away. This rearrangement joins TRBV20-1 to TRBJ2-5, with D possibly matching TRBD1 (6 bases). Germline CDR1 and CDR2: DFQATT and SNEGSKA (reference sequence). The CDR3 is made up of 14 amino acids. In DNA, the CDR3 is TGCACTGCTAGAGCAGGGGACGGTGGGGAGACCCAGTACTTC. It translates to CTARAGDGGETQYF.

This clonotype was counted at least ten times. CDR3 in DNA: TGTGCCAGCAGCTTAGTCCAGGGTGGATACGAGCAGTACTTC. Its protein is CASSLVQGGYEQYF. The chain employs TRBV7-8 and TRBJ2-7, with a possible D match to TRBD1 (5 bases). Germline V gene sequence: CDR1 SGHVS, CDR2 FQNEAQ. The ends were cut back, 1 base at V and 4 bases at J, with 11 bases in the middle. The CDR3 length is 14 residues.

This clonotype was seen ten or more times. The V gene is TRBV18, the J gene TRBJ2-7, with TRBD1 matching 9 bases. V trimming: 1 base; J trimming: 6 bases; junction bases outside the gene matches: 4. This CDR3 spans 14 amino acids. Looked up from germline, CDR1 is KGHSH and CDR2 is LQKENI. The CDR3 loop is CASSPRDRESEQYV. In DNA form, the CDR3 reads TGTGCCAGCTCACCACGGGACAGGGAGTCCGAGCAGTACGTC.